This T cell receptor (beta chain) was captured by sequencing in a study of blood T cell repertoires in COVID-19. Study background: Sites across the United States, Italy and Spain contributed samples from acute and convalescent COVID-19. PBMCs, B-cell-depleted T cells, or T cells were the source of the cDNA or gDNA that made up the material.

In the authors' workflow: From reference gene primer amplification, estimates of nucleated cell counts were derived. Some clones are missing from TCRdb's copy, which holds only in-frame ones; the method was immunoSEQ multiplex PCR. D and trimming were read from the DNA, whereas the V and J calls and clone size are those reported in that table. Here the sample spans under 150,000 clones, 85% being singletons. V lost 1 base and J 7 bases, leaving 11 bases between the germline ends. Germline V lookup: CDR1 SGHTA, CDR2 FQGNSA. The CDR3 totals 14 residues. This chain connects TRBV7-2 to TRBJ1-5; D perhaps matches TRBD1 (5 bases). This TCR was sampled from a human donor in a cohort sampled during active COVID-19. The specimen sequenced was peripheral blood. The CDR3 coding sequence is TGTGCCAGCAGCTTAGGGGGGGAGCGGCAGCCCCAGCATTTT. Protein sequence: CASSLGGERQPQHF.